This TCR beta chain comes out of a study of cytomegalovirus exposure and HLA in healthy donors. Worth noting for this clone: Its antigen is unidentified.

Per the germline V gene, CDR1 is SGHDN and CDR2 is FVKESK. The germline V and J ends were trimmed by 1 base and 4 bases, with 7 bases remaining between them. There are 13 residues in the CDR3. The study ran its PCR with 60 Vbeta and 13 Jbeta primers. The table came from immunoSEQ multiplex PCR; TCRdb's copy has only in-frame clones and leaves some out. Found here are approximately 130,000 clones, 75% of them singletons; the top ten hold roughly 3.1%. Study conclusions and caveats: Later analysis identified over 15,000 TCR beta sequences associated with HLA alleles, using a false discovery rate threshold of 0.05. Later analysis revealed greater clonal expansion in HLA-associated TCR beta chains than in equally common others. Productive status was seen about 90% or about 30% of the time for most TCR beta V segments in an earlier analysis.

What was sequenced was PBMCs. This sequence joins TRBV14 and TRBJ1-2, with D hard to call. The clonotype originates from a man in his thirties or forties in good health and CMV-seronegative. The CDR3 protein is CASSQAGSYGYTF. The CDR3, as DNA: TGTGCCAGCAGCCAAGCAGGTTCCTATGGCTACACCTTC.